These T cell receptor beta chains were read from a single sample in a study of CD8 T cells in Susac syndrome. TCRdb called the immunoSEQ multiplex PCR reads again in MiXCR, with one record for every CDR3 protein. The sample consists of 110,000 to 150,000 distinct CDR3 sequences, approximately 94% of them appearing once. The sample comprised CD4+ T cells from PBMCs. These receptors were obtained from a human donor with Susac syndrome. Both conserved end residues are part of each CDR3.

TRBJ2-7 | TRBV6-6 | CASRSGTGTYEQYF
TRBJ2-3 | TRBV6-5 | CASSYIQGGTDTQYF
TRBJ2-3 | TRBV5-1 | CASRGGTTTDTQYF
TRBJ2-7 | TRBV12-3/TRBV12-4 | CASSPRDSYYEQYF
TRBJ1-2 | TRBV25-1 | CASSEGTHGYTF
TRBJ1-6 | TRBV12-3/TRBV12-4 | CASSLNPGGTLHF
TRBJ2-7 | TRBV7-9 | CASSFSLKTGGYEQYF
TRBJ2-2 | TRBV6-5 | CASSTDRDGDTGELFF
TRBJ1-5 | TRBV18 | CASSPPPRGSNQPQHF
TRBJ2-4 | TRBV5-6 | CASSPRQGGIQYF
TRBJ2-2 | TRBV7-7 | CASSLTVTGELFF
TRBJ2-1 | TRBV5-6 | CASSVRISGSEQFF
TRBJ2-4 | TRBV18 | CASSYGLPLAKNIQYF
TRBJ2-7 | TRBV12-3/TRBV12-4 | CASSRTGLLTYEQYF
TRBJ2-7 | TRBV5-1 | CASSLQGQRSSYEQYF
TRBJ2-5 | TRBV5-1 | CASAPRLGYF
TRBJ2-7 | TRBV2 | CASSNGPYEQYF
TRBJ2-3 | TRBV5-5 | CASSPFTETQYF
TRBJ2-5 | TRBV12-3/TRBV12-4 | CASSFPLKGSYQETQYF
TRBJ2-3 | TRBV12-3/TRBV12-4 | CASTLDTTTDTQYF
TRBJ2-3 | TRBV7-2 | CASSLERTLSTDTQYF
TRBJ2-7 | TRBV28 | CATGGGSYEQYF
TRBJ2-2 | TRBV25-1 | CASSHHQTGWSTGELFF
TRBJ1-2 | TRBV29-1 | CSATDDSDYGYTF
TRBJ2-1 | TRBV3-1 | CASSQEREQFF
TRBJ2-1 | TRBV6-2/TRBV6-3 | CASTRGYSYNEQFF
TRBJ2-5 | TRBV29-1 | CSVLGTEETQYF
TRBJ2-7 | TRBV20-1 | CSAKEIGAGLKQYF
TRBJ2-7 | TRBV12-3/TRBV12-4 | CASTLGGGAEQYF
TRBJ1-4 | TRBV14 | CASSGQANEKLFF
TRBJ2-5 | TRBV9 | CASSVSTMGETQYF
TRBJ1-4 | TRBV20-1 | CSARDRSGYEKLFF
TRBJ2-7 | TRBV20-1 | CSARNGLRSYEQYF
TRBJ2-7 | TRBV19 | CASSIRQDRTYEQYF
TRBJ2-5 | TRBV2 | CAIPHRDTARETQYF
TRBJ2-3 | TRBV6-2/TRBV6-3 | CASRRSDTQYF
TRBJ1-1 | TRBV28 | CASSLGGGKTEAFF
TRBJ2-5 | TRBV12-3/TRBV12-4 | CASSSGYQETQYF
TRBJ1-2 | TRBV29-1 | CSVDPLEGYTF
TRBJ2-5 | TRBV2 | CASSIGGRETQYF